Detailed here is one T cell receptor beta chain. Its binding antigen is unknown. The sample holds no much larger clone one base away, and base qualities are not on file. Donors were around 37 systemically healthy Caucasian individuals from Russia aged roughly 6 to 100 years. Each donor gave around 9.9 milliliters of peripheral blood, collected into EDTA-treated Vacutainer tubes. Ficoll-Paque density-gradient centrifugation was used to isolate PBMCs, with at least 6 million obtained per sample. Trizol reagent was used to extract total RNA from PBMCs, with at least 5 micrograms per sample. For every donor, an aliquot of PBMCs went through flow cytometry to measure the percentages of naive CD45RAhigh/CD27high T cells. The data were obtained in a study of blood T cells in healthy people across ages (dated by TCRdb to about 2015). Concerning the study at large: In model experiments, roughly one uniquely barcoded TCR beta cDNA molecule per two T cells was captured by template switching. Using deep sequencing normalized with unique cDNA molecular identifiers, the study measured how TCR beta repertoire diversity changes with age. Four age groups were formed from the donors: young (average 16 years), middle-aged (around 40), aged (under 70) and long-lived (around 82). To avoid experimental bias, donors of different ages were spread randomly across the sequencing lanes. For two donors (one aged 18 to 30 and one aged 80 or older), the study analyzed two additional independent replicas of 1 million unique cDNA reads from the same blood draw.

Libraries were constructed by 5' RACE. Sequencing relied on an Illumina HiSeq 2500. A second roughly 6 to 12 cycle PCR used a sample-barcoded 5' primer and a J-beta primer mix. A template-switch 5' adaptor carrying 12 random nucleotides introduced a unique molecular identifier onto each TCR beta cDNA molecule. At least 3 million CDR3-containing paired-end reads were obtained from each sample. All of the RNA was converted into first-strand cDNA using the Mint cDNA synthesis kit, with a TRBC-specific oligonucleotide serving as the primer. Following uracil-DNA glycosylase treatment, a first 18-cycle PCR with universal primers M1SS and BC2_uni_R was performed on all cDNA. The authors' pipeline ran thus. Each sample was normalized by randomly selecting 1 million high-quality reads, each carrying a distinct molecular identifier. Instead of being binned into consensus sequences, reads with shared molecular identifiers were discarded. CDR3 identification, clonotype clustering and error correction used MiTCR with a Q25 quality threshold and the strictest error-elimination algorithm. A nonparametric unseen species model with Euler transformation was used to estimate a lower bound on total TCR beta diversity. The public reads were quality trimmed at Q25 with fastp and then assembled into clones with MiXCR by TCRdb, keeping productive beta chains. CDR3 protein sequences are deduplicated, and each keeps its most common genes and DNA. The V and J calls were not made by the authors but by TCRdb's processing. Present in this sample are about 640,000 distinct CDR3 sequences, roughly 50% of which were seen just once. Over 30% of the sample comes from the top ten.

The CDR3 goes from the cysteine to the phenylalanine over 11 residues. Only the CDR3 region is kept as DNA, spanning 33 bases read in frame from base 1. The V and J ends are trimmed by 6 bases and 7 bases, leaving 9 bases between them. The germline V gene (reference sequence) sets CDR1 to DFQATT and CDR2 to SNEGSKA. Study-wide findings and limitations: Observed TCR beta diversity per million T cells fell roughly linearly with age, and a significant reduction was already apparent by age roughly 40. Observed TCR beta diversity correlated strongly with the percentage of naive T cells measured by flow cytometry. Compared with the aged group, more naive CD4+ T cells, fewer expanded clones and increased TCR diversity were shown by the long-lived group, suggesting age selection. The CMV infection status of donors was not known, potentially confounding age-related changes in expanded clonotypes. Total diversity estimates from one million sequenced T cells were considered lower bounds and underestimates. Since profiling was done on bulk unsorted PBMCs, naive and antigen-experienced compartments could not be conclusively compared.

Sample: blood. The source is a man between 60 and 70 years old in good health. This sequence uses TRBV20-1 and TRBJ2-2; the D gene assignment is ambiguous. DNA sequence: TGCAGTGCCAGAAGGAGCGGGGAGCTGTTTTTT. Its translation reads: CSARRSGELFF.